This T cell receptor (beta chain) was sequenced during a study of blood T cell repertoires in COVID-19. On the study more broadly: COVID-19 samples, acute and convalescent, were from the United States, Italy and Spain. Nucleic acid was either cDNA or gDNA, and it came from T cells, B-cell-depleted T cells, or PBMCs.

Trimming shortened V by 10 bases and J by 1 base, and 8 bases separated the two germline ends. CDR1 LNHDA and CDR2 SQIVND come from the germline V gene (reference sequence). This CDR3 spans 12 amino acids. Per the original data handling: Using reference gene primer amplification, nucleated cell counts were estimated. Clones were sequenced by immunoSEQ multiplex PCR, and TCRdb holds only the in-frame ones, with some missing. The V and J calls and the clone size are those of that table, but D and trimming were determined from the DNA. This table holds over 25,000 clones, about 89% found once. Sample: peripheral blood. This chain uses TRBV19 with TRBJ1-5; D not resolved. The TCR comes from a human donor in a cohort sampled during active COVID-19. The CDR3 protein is CATGLSNQPQHF. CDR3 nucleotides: TGTGCCACCGGACTGAGCAATCAGCCCCAGCATTTT. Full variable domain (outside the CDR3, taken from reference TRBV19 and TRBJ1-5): DGGITQSPKYLFRKEGQNVTLSCEQNLNHDAMYWYRQDPGQGLRLIYYSQIVNDFQKGDIAEGYSVSREKKESFPLTVTSAQKNPTAFYLCATGLSNQPQHFGDGTRLSIL.